Included here is one T cell receptor beta chain sequence, with context. Its target is unknown. TCRdb recomputed calls from the reads with MiXCR, one row per CDR3 protein. The sample consists of hundreds of thousands of distinct CDR3 sequences, roughly a third of them appearing once. This sample was taken from a study of T cell repertoires in cytomegalovirus infection. About the research overall: CMV epitopes, recently identified HLA-C-restricted and well-studied HLA-B-restricted, were used.

Study-wide results and caveats: Summed public TCR beta family frequency identified CMV carriers bearing the relevant HLA. In two of eight donors, the top clonotype was HLA-C-restricted CMV-specific.

Germline loops: CDR1 LNHDA, CDR2 SQIVND (reference sequence). The CDR3 is made up of 17 amino acids. With 4 bases clipped from V and 0 bases from J, the junction kept 6 bases outside the gene matches. The sequenced sample was cultured PBMCs, obtained from culture after CMV antigen stimulation. The receptor comes from a human donor in good health (CMV status not recorded). Some clones in this sample may be carry-over from other donors' samples. This chain joins TRBV19 and TRBJ2-1, with 10 nucleotides matching TRBD2. CDR3 region: CASSTKERGGSYNEQFF. As DNA, the CDR3 is TGTGCCAGTAGTACAAAGGAGCGGGGGGGCTCCTACAATGAGCAGTTCTTC.